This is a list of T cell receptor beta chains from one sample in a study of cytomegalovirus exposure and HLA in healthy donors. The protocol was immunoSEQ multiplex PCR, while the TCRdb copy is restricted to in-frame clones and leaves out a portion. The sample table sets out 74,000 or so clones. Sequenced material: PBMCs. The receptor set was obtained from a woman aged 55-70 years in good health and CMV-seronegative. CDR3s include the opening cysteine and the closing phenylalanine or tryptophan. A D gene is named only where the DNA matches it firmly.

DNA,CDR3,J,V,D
TGTGCCAGTAGCCCAAGGACTAGCGTCCATGTCGTACTTGAGCAGTTCTTC,CASSPRTSVHVVLEQFF,TRBJ2-1,TRBV19,TRBD2
TGTGCCAGCAGTGAACTAGCGGGTTATGGCTACACCTTC,CASSELAGYGYTF,TRBJ1-2,TRBV7-3,-
TGTGCCAGCTCACCATCTAGCGGGAGCACAGATACGCAGTATTTT,CASSPSSGSTDTQYF,TRBJ2-3,TRBV18,TRBD2
TGTGCCAGTAGCCTTGGGGTCAACAGGGGCCCCTACGAGCAGTACTTC,CASSLGVNRGPYEQYF,TRBJ2-7,TRBV19,TRBD1
TGTGCCAGCAGCAAGGCCGGGACAGGGTTCGCTGAAGCTTTCTTT,CASSKAGTGFAEAFF,TRBJ1-1,TRBV7-9,TRBD1
TGTGCCAGCAGCCCAGGACTAGCGGCCTACCAAGAGACCCAGTACTTC,CASSPGLAAYQETQYF,TRBJ2-5,TRBV7-9,TRBD2
TGTGCCAGCAGTTTGGGACTAGCGGGAACAGATACGCAGTATTTT,CASSLGLAGTDTQYF,TRBJ2-3,TRBV28,TRBD2
TGTGCCAGCAGTGAAGGTGGGCTAGCGGCCTCCTACGAGCAGTACTTC,CASSEGGLAASYEQYF,TRBJ2-7,TRBV6-1,TRBD2
TGTGCCAGCAGTGACTCGGGGAGGGAGCAGTTCTTC,CASSDSGREQFF,TRBJ2-1,TRBV6-4,-
TGTGCCAGCAGTTACTTCGGGAGAAGCTCCTACGAGCAGTACTTC,CASSYFGRSSYEQYF,TRBJ2-7,TRBV6-5,-
TGTGCCAGCAGCCCAAAGGGAGAGCGGGATTGGGACAATGAGCAGTTCTTC,CASSPKGERDWDNEQFF,TRBJ2-1,TRBV4-2,TRBD2
TGTGCCAGCAGTTACAGGGGGTCGACTCAAGAGACCCAGTACTTC,CASSYRGSTQETQYF,TRBJ2-5,TRBV6-5,-
TGTGCCAGCAGTTTCAGGGGGATGGTCCTAGCGGGGGACTTC,CASSFRGMVLAGDF,TRBJ2-5,TRBV28,TRBD2
TGCGCCAGCAGTTGGACAGGGGGGGGGCCCCAGCATTTT,CASSWTGGGPQHF,TRBJ1-5,TRBV10-2,TRBD1
TGCGCCAGCAGCTTAAGCGGGGGCAGCAATCAGCCCCAGCATTTT,CASSLSGGSNQPQHF,TRBJ1-5,TRBV5-1,-
TGCAGCGTTGGGGGGAGGGCGGGAGTTGGTGAGCAGTTCTTC,CSVGGRAGVGEQFF,TRBJ2-1,TRBV29-1,TRBD2
TGCAGTGCTCCCCAGGGGGAGACCCAGTACTTC,CSAPQGETQYF,TRBJ2-5,TRBV20-1,-
TGTGCCAGCAGCTCCCCCGGACAGGTACTGAAAGAGACCCAGTACTTC,CASSSPGQVLKETQYF,TRBJ2-5,TRBV7-9,TRBD1
TGTGCCAGTAGTATCCCCTCGACAGATACGCAGTATTTT,CASSIPSTDTQYF,TRBJ2-3,TRBV19,-
TGTGCCAGCAGAGCGGGACGGAACTCCTATGGCTACACCTTC,CASRAGRNSYGYTF,TRBJ1-2,TRBV2,-
TGTGCCAGCAGCTTAGGTGGGAGGCAAGAGACCCAGTACTTC,CASSLGGRQETQYF,TRBJ2-5,TRBV11-2,-
TGTGCCAGTATGAAGGGGGACAGGGGCTATGGCTACACCTTC,CASMKGDRGYGYTF,TRBJ1-2,TRBV19,TRBD1